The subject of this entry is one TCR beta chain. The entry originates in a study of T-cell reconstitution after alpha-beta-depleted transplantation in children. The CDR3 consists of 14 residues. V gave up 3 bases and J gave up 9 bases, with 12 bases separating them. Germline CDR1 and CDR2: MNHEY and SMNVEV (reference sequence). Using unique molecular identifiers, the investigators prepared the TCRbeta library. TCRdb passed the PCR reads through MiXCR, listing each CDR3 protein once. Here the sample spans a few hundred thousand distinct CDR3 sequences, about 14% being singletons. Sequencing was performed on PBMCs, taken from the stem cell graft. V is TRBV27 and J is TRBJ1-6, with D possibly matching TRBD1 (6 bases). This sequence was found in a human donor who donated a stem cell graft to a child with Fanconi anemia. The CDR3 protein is CASSFGTFGSPLHF. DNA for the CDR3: TGTGCCAGCAGTTTCGGGACATTCGGTTCACCCCTCCACTTT.